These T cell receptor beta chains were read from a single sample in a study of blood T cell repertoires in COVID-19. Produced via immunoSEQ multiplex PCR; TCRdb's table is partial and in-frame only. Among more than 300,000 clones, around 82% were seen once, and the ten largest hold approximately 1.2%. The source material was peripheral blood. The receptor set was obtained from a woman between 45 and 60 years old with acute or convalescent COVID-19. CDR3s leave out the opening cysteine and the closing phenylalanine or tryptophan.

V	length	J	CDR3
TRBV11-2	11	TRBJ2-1	ASRTSGYNEQF
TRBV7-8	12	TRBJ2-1	ASSPRQLENEQF
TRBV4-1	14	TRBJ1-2	ASSQDPTGVNYGYT
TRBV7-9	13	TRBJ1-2	ASSSVGTGFYGYT
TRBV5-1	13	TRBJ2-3	ASSLRRGSTDTQY
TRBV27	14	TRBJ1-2	ASSWGQGALNYGYT
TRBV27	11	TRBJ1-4	ASLPTGNEKLF
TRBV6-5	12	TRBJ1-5	ASLGGTSNQPQH
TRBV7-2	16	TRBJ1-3	ASSLYEVGGYSGNTIY
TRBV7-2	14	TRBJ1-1	ASSPGSGRGGFEAF
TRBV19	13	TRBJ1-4	ASSIGTGAPEKLF
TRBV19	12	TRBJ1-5	ASSPSLSNQPQH
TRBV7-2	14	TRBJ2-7	ASSSDSGTSFHEQY
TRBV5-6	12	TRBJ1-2	ASRRQDIDYGYT
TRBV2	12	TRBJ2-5	ASQGEVVQETQY
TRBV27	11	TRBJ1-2	ASSLGGDYGYT
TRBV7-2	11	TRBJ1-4	ASSLLRGEKLF
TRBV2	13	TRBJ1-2	ASIPGSVLDYGYT
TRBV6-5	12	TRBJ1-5	ASSFHRDNQPQH
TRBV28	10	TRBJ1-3	ATRESGNTIY
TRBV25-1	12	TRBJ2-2	ASSGGLGSGELF
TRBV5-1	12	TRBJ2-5	ASSPGGSQETQY
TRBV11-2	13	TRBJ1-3	ASSQSGGLGNTIY
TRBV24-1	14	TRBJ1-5	ATSTGGQGPNQPQH
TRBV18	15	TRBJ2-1	ASSPSGSTGPYNEQF
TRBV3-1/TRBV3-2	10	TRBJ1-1	ASTHYGGEAF
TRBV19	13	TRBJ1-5	ASSTDRFSNQPQH
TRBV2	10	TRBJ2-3	ASSTSVDTQY
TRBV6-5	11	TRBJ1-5	ASSREDNQPQH
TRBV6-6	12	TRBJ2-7	ASRSNRELREQY
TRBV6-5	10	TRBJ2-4	ASLTGANIQY
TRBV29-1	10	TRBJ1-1	SVGSLGAEAF
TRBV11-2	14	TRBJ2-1	ASSFGERAYNNEQF
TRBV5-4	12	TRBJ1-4	ASSLEGANEKLF
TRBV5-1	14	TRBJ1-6	ASSLTQDTQNSPLH
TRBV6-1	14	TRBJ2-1	ASSEALLGQGNEQF
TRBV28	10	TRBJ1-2	AGGGGLYGYT
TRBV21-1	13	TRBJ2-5	ASPAGKIIQETQY
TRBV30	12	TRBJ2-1	AWGLAGGGNEQF
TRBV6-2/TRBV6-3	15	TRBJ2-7	ASSYDPGQISSYEQY
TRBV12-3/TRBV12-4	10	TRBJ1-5	ASSLSDQPQH
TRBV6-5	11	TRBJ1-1	ASSYLRNTEAF
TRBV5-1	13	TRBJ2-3	ASSITGQDTDTQY
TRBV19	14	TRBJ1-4	ASTPILGQGREKLF
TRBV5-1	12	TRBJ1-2	ASSPTGPNYGYT
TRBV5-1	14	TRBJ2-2	ASSLAAGGQSGELF
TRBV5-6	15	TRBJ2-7	ASNLGEWSGQSYEQY
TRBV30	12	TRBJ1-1	AWNRQGSNTEAF
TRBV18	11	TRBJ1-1	ASSPISDTEAF
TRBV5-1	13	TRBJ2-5	ASSRTPGQQETQY
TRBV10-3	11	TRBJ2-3	AIRGTTTDTQY
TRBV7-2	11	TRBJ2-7	ASSPRGGYEQY
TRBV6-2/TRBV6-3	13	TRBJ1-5	ASSYLRVSNQPQH
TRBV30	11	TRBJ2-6	AWSLSGANVLT
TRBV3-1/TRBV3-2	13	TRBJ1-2	ASSQGSQGRYGYT
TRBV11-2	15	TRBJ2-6	ASSSRGDATGANVLT
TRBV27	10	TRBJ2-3	ATLGGTDTQY
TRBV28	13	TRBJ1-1	ASNQGGNIDTEAF
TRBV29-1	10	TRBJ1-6	SVEASGSPLH
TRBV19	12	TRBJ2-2	ASYNRGTTGELF